This paragraph covers one TCR beta chain sequence. What it binds is not known. This record comes from a study of vaccination and CD4 T cells after COVID-19. Whole-study findings and limits: SARS-CoV-2-reactive clonotype medians increased from around 20 to 38, not significantly.

Specified treatment: roughly ten-day PBMC culture with coronavirus spike peptide pools or control peptides (ViraFEST assay). Antigen-specific T cell expansion with peptide pools preceded TCR sequencing in the ViraFEST approach. With the Oncomine TCR Beta short-read assay, DNA from cultured CD4+ T cells was sequenced. One entry per CDR3 protein, called by TCRdb with MiXCR from the PCR reads. The table shows some 17,000 distinct CDR3 sequences, with roughly three fifths occurring only once. Germline V gene lookup returns CDR1 MDHEN and CDR2 SYDVKM. CDR3 length equals 15 residues. The J segment lost 3 bases and the V segment lost 5 bases, leaving 5 bases of the junction unmatched.

The TCR originated in a human donor who had recovered from COVID-19. The chain links TRBV28 to TRBJ1-2; 11 bases fit TRBD1. The material sequenced was CD4+ T cells from blood, cultured in vitro. DNA of the CDR3: TGTGCCAGCAGTGCTGGACAGGGGGCCGACTATGGCTACACCTTC. Amino acid sequence: CASSAGQGADYGYTF.